This T cell receptor beta chain was found in a study of T cell responses to AZD1222 COVID-19 vaccine. Sequenced by immunoSEQ multiplex PCR; TCRdb stores in-frame clones only, minus some. The sample includes about 120,000 clones, about 90% of them seen just once. Trimming removed 8 bases from V and 1 base from J, with 15 bases in between. CDR3 length: 14 residues. Germline lookup yields CDR1 SEHNR and CDR2 FQNEAQ (reference sequence). The chain has TRBV7-9 and TRBJ2-7; D possibly corresponds to TRBD2 (5 bases). This sample comprised peripheral blood, obtained on day 0 of AZD1222 vaccination. This TCR was recovered from an adult in good health. The CDR3 DNA follows: TGTGCCAGCCCGGAATGGACTCCTTCCTACGAGCAGTACTTC. Protein product: CASPEWTPSYEQYF.